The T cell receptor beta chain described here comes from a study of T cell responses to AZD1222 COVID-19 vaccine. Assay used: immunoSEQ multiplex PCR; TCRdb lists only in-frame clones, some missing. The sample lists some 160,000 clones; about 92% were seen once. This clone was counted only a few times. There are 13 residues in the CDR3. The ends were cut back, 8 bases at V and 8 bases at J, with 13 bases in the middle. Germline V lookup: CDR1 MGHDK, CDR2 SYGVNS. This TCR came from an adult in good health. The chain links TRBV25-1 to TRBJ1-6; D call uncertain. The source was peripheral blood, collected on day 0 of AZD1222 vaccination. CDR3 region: CASRRATDSPLHF. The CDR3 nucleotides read TGTGCCAGCCGCCGGGCGACGGATTCACCCCTCCACTTT. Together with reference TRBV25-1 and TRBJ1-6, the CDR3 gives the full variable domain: EADIYQTPRYLVIGTGKKITLECSQTMGHDKMYWYQQDPGMELHLIHYSYGVNSTEKGDLSSESTVSRIRTEHFPLTLESARPSHTSQYLCASRRATDSPLHFGNGTRLTVT.